This TCR beta chain was observed in a study of identical twins. General observations from the study: Among monozygotic twins, out-of-frame TCR alpha sharing exceeded what models predicted.

Germline V lookup: CDR1 SNHLY, CDR2 FYNNEI. The CDR3 contains 13 residues. Deletions cut 4 bases from V and 3 bases from J, with 10 bases between. From the 5' RACE reads, TCRdb called clonotypes with MiXCR, one entry per CDR3 protein. There are about 240,000 distinct CDR3 sequences in the sample; 7.5% occur only once, and roughly 5.4% lies in the top ten. This clonotype has a handful of counts. Its specificity is unknown. This sample also belongs to another study, concerning yellow fever vaccine responses in identical twins.

The chain recombines TRBV2 with TRBJ2-7, with D tentatively TRBD1 (6 bases). Source material: CD8+ T cells sorted from blood. The receptor was derived from a woman under 30 in good health. For the CDR3, the DNA is TGTGCCAGCAGTGTTGGACAGTTCTACGAGCAGTACTTC. Amino acid sequence: CASSVGQFYEQYF. Looking up the rest from reference TRBV2 and TRBJ2-7 gives the full variable domain: EPEVTQTPSHQVTQMGQEVILRCVPISNHLYFYWYRQILGQKVEFLVSFYNNEISEKSEIFDDQFSVERPDGSNFTLKIRSTKLEDSAMYFCASSVGQFYEQYFGPGTRLTVT.